The 15 T cell receptor beta chains below were found in one sample sequenced in a study of response to subunit inactivated influenza vaccine. TCRdb ran MiXCR on the RT-PCR reads and lists one entry per CDR3 protein. The repertoire holds 710,000 or so distinct CDR3 sequences, with approximately 14% as singletons. The material sequenced was PBMCs from blood, taken about 11 days after vaccination. These receptors were collected from a man aged 50 to 59 who received an inactivated influenza vaccine.

The chain carries TRBV5-5 and TRBJ2-2; D not certain. Germline V gene sequence: CDR1 SGHKS, CDR2 YYEKEE (reference sequence). There are 16 residues in the CDR3. V was shortened by 1 base and J by 1 base, with 11 bases between the two germline ends. CDR3 loop: CASSLYELVNTGELFF. CDR3 sequence (DNA): TGTGCCAGCAGCTTGTACGAGTTAGTGAACACCGGGGAGCTGTTTTTT. The complete variable domain, with remaining parts taken from reference TRBV5-5 and TRBJ2-2, reads DAGVTQSPTHLIKTRGQQVTLRCSPISGHKSVSWYQQVLGQGPQFIFQYYEKEERGRGNFPDRFSARQFPNYSSELNVNALLLGDSALYLCASSLYELVNTGELFFGEGSRLTVL.

The chain carries TRBV20-1 and TRBJ2-5; 12 bases agree with TRBD2. Germline V gene lookup returns CDR1 DFQATT and CDR2 SNEGSKA (reference sequence). The CDR3 is made up of 15 amino acids. J was trimmed by 5 bases and V by 4 bases; bases with no gene match: 8. This CDR3 reads CSATSSGGAMETQYF. The CDR3 bases are TGCAGTGCTACATCTAGCGGGGGGGCCATGGAGACCCAGTACTTC.

This clonotype was seen a handful of times. The chain uses TRBV9 and TRBJ1-3, with D possibly TRBD1 on 5 matching bases. The CDR3 is 14 amino acids. Trimming took 3 bases from V and 4 from J, leaving 11 bases between them. The germline CDR1 and CDR2 sequences are SGDLS and YYNGEE. CDR3 coding DNA: TGTGCCAGCAGCGCATGGGACGGAGGAAACACCATATATTTT. It yields the protein CASSAWDGGNTIYF.

This clonotype was seen a few times. Here the CDR3 DNA reads TGTGCCAGCGCGGGGCAAGTGGGCACTGAAGCTTTCTTT. It yields the protein CASAGQVGTEAFF. The chain links TRBV7-2 to TRBJ1-1, with a possible D match to TRBD1 (5 bases). The CDR3 loop spans 13 amino acids. The V and J ends lost 8 bases and 4 bases respectively, with 14 bases between them. Germline CDR1 is SGHTA and CDR2 is FQGNSA. Variable domain in full (rest from reference TRBV7-2 and TRBJ1-1): GAGVSQSPSNKVTEKGKDVELRCDPISGHTALYWYRQSLGQGLEFLIYFQGNSAPDKSGLPSDRFSAERTGGSVSTLTIQRTQQEDSAVYLCASAGQVGTEAFFGQGTRLTVV.

This clonotype appeared a few times. The chain employs TRBV15 and TRBJ2-5; D gene unclear. Per the germline V gene, CDR1 is LNHNV and CDR2 is YYDKDF (reference sequence). The CDR3 loop spans 14 amino acids. V was trimmed by 1 base and J by 5 bases, leaving 11 bases between them. Written as DNA, the CDR3 is TGTGCCACCAGCAGAGGCGGCCAAGTGGAGACCCAGTACTTC. Translating gives CATSRGGQVETQYF.

The J gene is TRBJ1-1, the V gene TRBV12-3 or TRBV12-4; no definite D call. The ends were cut back, 4 bases at V and 3 bases at J, with 6 bases in the middle. CDR3 length: 12 amino acids. CDR3 region: CASSSAYTEAFF. CDR3 nucleotides: TGTGCCAGCAGTTCAGCTTACACTGAAGCTTTCTTT.

The genes are TRBV6-2 or TRBV6-3 and TRBJ1-2; weak D call: TRBD1 (6 bases). The CDR3 length is 14 residues. Germline lookup yields CDR1 MNHEY and CDR2 SVGEGT. V was shortened by 5 bases and J by 6 bases, with 16 bases between the two germline ends. The CDR3 DNA reads TGTGCCAGCAGTCAAACCGGGACAATCGATGGCTACACCTTC. Translated, it gives CASSQTGTIDGYTF.

The chain recombines TRBV4-3 with TRBJ2-4, with 7 positions matching TRBD2. The CDR3 extends over 16 amino acids. V dropped 0 bases and J dropped 7; count of bases not matched to a gene: 9. Germline-derived CDR1 and CDR2 are LGHNA and YSLEER. For the CDR3, the DNA is TGCGCCAGCAGCCAAGATAGGGGACTACAATGGAACATTCAGTACTTC. Translating it yields CASSQDRGLQWNIQYF.

This clonotype was observed a handful of times. V is TRBV5-1 and J is TRBJ2-7; TRBD2 agrees at 15 bases. The trim removed 4 bases at V and 3 bases at J, leaving 5 bases unmatched. Germline CDR1 is SGHRS and CDR2 is YFSETQ. CDR3 length equals 16 residues. CDR3 nucleotides: TGCGCCAGCAGCCCCGGGACTAGCGGGAGGAACTACGAGCAGTACTTC. It yields the protein CASSPGTSGRNYEQYF.

V and J are TRBV20-1 and TRBJ1-4, with TRBD1 matching 7 bases. Germline V gene data show CDR1 as DFQATT and CDR2 as SNEGSKA (reference sequence). The CDR3 loop spans 14 amino acids. V gave up 2 bases and J gave up 13 bases; unmatched junction bases: 13. The CDR3 sequence: CSARPGQSLGRLFF. DNA of the CDR3: TGCAGTGCTAGACCGGGACAGTCTCTCGGGAGACTGTTTTTT.

This clonotype was seen many times. This chain connects TRBV15 to TRBJ2-7; maybe TRBD2 (6 bases). The V gene's germline CDR1 is LNHNV and CDR2 YYDKDF (reference sequence). V was trimmed by 0 bases and J by 0 bases, leaving 15 bases between them. The CDR3 has 17 residues. The CDR3 region is CATSRDRGLADSYEQYF. CDR3 in DNA: TGTGCCACCAGCAGAGATCGCGGGTTAGCGGACTCCTACGAGCAGTACTTC.

This clonotype turned up a few times. V gene TRBV19 combines with J gene TRBJ2-3, with D perhaps matching TRBD1 (6 bases). The CDR3 runs to 15 residues. Looked up from germline, CDR1 is LNHDA and CDR2 is SQIVND (reference sequence). V was clipped by 4 bases and J by 2 bases, with 13 bases between them. In nucleotides, the CDR3 is TGTGCCAGTAGTAGAGGGGGAGACCACACAGATACGCAGTATTTT. Protein sequence: CASSRGGDHTDTQYF.

This clonotype was seen only a few times. The genes are TRBV5-1 and TRBJ2-2, with D uncertain. This CDR3 region has 15 residues. The germline V gene encodes CDR1 SGHRS and CDR2 YFSETQ. V was shortened by 3 bases and J by 0 bases, with 9 bases between the two germline ends. For the CDR3, the DNA is TGCGCCAGCAGCTGGCGTCCAGCGAACACCGGGGAGCTGTTTTTT. It yields the protein CASSWRPANTGELFF.

This clonotype was observed a few times. J is TRBJ2-2 and V is TRBV6-2 or TRBV6-3; 14 positions match TRBD2. Germline V lookup: CDR1 MNHEY, CDR2 SVGEGT. J lost 8 bases, V lost 7 bases, and 9 bases had no gene match. The CDR3 has 16 amino acids. CDR3 loop: CASIPGLAGVGGELFF. In nucleotides, the CDR3 is TGTGCCAGCATACCGGGACTAGCGGGAGTCGGAGGGGAGCTGTTTTTT.

This clonotype was counted ten times or more. This chain connects TRBV20-1 to TRBJ2-4, with TRBD1 matching over 10 bases. Germline assignment: CDR1 DFQATT and CDR2 SNEGSKA (reference sequence). The CDR3 totals 15 residues. After removal of 0 bases from V and 6 bases from J, the junction contained 5 bases not matched to a gene. In nucleotides, the CDR3 is TGCAGTGCTAGAGAAAACCGGGACAGGGGAAACATTCAGTACTTC. Amino acids: CSARENRDRGNIQYF.